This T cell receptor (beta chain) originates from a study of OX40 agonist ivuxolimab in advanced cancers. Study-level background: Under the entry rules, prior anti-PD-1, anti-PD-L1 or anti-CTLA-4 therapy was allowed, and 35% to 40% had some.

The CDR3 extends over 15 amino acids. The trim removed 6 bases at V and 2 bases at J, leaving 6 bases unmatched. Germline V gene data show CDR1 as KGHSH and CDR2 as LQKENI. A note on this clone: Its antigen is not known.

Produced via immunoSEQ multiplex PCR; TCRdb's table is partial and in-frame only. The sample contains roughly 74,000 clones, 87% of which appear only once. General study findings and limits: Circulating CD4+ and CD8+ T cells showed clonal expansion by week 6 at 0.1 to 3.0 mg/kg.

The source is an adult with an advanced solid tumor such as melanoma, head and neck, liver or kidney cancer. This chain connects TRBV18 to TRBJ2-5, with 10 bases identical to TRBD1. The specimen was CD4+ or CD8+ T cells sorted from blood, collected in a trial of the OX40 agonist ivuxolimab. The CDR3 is CASSRGTGDQETQYF. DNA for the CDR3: TGTGCCAGCTCCCGTGGGACAGGGGATCAAGAGACCCAGTACTTC.